This T cell receptor (beta chain) was captured by sequencing in a study of T cell responses to AZD1222 COVID-19 vaccine. With 0 bases removed from V and 3 bases from J, the gap between germline ends came to 12 bases. This CDR3 has 15 residues. Germline V CDR1 and CDR2: SGHTS, YDEGEE. This clone was counted once. Antigen unknown. General study points: A rise in Spike-specific TCR breadth and depth followed two AZD1222 doses.

Method: immunoSEQ multiplex PCR; TCRdb's copy keeps in-frame clones and lacks some. The table includes about 180,000 clones, roughly 94% detected once. This material consisted of peripheral blood, taken 28 days after the second AZD1222 dose. This TCR derives from an adult who received the AZD1222 COVID-19 vaccine. The V call is TRBV5-8, the J call TRBJ1-2; D gene unclear. CDR3 coding DNA: TGTGCCAGCAGCTTGGCCAACAGTAGGGACTATGGCTACACCTTC. It encodes CASSLANSRDYGYTF.